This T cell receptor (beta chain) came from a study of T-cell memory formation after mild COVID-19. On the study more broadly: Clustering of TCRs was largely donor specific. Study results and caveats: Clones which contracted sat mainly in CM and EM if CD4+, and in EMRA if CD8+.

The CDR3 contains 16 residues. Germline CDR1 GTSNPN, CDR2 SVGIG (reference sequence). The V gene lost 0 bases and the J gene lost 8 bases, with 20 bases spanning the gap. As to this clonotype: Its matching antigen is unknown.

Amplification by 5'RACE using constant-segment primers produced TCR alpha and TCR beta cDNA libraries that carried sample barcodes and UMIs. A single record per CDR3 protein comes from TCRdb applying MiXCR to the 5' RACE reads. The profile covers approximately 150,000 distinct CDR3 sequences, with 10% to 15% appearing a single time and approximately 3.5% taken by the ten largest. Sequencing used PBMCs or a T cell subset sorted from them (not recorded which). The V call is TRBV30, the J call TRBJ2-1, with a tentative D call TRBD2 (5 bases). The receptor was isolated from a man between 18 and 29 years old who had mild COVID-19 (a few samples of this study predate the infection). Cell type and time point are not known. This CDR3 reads CAWSVSGFGIRDEQFF. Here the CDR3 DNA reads TGTGCCTGGAGTGTATCCGGGTTCGGGATCCGGGATGAGCAGTTCTTC. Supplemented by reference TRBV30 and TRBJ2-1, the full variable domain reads SQTIHQWPATLVQPVGSPLSLECTVEGTSNPNLYWYRQAAGRGLQLLFYSVGIGQISSEVPQNLSASRPQDRQFILSSKKLLLSDSGFYLCAWSVSGFGIRDEQFFGPGTRLTVL.